The source of this T cell receptor beta chain is a study of identifying expanded T cells in peripheral blood. Study results and limitations: Over two and four weeks, about 15 and 19 clones changed, versus around 1.3 between replicates.

From germline, CDR1 is SNHLY and CDR2 FYNNEI. Deletions cut 3 bases from V and 3 bases from J, with 12 bases between. The CDR3 totals 16 residues. Produced via immunoSEQ multiplex PCR; TCRdb's table is partial and in-frame only. The table shows under 110,000 clones, with around nine tenths occurring only once. Collection occurred without any documented infections or immune events in donors. As for this clone: The target antigen is unknown.

The TCR comes from a person aged 18 to 70 in good health. Sequenced material: blood. This chain joins TRBV2 and TRBJ1-6, with D hard to call. CDR3 nucleotide sequence: TGTGCCAGCAGTGACGCGGGAACTAGCTATAATTCACCCCTCCACTTT. Protein sequence: CASSDAGTSYNSPLHF.